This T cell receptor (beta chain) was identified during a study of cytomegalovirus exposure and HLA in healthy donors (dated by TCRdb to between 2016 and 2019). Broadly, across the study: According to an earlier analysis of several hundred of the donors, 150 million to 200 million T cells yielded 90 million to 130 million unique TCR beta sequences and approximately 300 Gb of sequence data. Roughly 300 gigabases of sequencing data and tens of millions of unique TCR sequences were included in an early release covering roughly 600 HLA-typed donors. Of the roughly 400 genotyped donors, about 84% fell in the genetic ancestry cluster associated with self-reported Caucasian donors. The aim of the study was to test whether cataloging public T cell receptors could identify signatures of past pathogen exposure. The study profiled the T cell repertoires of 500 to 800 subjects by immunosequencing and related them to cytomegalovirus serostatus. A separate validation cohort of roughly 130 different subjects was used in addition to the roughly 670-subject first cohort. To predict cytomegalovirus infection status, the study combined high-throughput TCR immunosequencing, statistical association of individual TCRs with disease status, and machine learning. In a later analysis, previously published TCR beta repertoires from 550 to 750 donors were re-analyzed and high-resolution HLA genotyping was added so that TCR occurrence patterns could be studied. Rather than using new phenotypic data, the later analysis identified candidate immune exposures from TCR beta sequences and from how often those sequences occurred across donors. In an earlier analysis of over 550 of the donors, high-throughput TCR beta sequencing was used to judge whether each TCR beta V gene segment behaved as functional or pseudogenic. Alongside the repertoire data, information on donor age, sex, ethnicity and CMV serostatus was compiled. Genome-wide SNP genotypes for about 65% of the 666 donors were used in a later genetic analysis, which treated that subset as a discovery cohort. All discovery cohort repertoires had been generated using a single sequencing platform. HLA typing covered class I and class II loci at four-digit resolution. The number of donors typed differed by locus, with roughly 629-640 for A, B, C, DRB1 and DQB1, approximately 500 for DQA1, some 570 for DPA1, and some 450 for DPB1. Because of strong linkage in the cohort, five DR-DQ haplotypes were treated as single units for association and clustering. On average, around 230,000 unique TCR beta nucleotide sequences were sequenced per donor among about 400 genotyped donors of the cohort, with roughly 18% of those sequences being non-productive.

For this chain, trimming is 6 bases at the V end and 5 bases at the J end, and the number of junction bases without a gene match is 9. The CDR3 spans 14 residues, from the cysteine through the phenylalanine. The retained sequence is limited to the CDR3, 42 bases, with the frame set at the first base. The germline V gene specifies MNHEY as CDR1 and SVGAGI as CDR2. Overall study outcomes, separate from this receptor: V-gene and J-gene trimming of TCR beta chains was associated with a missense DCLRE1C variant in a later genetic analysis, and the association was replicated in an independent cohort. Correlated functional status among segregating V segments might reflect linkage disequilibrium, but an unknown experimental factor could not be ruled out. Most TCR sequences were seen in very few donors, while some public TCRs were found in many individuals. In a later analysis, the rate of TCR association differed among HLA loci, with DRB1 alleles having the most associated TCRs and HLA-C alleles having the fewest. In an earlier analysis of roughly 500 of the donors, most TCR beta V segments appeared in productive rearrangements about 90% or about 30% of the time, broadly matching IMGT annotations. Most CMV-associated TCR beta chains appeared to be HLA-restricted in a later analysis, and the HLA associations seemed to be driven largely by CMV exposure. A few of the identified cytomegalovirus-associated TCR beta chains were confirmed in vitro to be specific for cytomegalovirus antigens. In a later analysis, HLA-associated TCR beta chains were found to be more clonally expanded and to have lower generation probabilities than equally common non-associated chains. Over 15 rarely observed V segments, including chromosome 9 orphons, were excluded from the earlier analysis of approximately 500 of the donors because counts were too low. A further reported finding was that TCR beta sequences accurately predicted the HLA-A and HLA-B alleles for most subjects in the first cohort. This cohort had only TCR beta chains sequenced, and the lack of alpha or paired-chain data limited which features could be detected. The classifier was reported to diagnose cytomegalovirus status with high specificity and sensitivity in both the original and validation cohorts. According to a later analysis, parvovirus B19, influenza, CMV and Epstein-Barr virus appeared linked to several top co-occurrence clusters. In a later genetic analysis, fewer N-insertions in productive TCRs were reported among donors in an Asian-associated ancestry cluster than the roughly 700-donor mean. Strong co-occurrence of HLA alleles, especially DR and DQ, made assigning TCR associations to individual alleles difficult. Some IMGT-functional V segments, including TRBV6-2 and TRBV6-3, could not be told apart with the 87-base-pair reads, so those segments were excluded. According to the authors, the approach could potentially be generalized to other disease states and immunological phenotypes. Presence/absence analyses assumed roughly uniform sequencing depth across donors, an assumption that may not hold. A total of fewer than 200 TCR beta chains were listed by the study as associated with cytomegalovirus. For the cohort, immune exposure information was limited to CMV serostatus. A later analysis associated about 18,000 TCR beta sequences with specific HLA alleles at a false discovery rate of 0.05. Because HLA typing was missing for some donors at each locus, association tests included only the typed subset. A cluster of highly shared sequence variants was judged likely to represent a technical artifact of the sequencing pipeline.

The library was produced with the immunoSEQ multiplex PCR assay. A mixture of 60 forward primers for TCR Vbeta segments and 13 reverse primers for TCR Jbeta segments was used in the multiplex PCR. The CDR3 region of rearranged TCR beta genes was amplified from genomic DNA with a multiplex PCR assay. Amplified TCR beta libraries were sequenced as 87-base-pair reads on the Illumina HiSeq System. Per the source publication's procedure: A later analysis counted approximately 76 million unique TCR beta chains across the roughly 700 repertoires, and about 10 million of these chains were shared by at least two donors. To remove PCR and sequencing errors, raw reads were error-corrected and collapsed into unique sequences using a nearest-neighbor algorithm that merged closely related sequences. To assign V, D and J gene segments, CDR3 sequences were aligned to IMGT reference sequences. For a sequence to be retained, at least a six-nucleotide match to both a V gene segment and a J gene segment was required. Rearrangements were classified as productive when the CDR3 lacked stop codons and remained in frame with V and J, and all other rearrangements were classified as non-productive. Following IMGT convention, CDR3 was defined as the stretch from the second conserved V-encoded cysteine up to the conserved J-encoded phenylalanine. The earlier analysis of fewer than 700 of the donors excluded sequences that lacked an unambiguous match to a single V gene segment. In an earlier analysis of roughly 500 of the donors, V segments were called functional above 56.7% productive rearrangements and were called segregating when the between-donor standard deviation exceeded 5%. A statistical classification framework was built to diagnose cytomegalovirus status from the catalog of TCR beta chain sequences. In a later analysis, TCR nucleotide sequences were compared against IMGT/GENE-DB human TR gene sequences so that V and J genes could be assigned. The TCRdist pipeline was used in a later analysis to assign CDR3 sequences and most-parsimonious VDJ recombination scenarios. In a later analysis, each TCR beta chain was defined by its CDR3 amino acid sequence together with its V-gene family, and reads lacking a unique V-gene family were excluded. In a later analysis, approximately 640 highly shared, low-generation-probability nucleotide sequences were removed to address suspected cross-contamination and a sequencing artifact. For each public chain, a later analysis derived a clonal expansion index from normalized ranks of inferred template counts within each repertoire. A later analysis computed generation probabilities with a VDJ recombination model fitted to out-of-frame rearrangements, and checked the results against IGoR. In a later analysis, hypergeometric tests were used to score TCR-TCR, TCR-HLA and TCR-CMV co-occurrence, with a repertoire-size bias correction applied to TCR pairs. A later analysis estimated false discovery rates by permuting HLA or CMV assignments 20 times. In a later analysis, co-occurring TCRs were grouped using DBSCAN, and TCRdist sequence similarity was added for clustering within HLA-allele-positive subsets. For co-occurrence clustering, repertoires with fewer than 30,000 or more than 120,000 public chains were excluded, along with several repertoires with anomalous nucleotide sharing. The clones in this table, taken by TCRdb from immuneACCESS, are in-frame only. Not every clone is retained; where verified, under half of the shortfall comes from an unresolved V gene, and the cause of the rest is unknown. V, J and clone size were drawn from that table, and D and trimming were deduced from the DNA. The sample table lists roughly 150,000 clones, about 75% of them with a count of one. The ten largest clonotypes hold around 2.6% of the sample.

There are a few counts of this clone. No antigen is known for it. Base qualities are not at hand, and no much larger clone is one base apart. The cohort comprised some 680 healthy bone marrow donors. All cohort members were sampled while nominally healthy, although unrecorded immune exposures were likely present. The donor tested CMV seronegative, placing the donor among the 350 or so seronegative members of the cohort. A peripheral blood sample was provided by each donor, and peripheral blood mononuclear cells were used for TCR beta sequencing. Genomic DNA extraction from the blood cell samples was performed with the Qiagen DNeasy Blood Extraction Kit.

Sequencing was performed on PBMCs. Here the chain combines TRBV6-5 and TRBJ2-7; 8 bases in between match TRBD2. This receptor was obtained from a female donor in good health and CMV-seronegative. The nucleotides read TGTGCCAGCAGCCACGGGGGGGATAGCGACGAGCAGTACTTC. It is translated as CASSHGGDSDEQYF.